This T cell receptor (beta chain) was identified in a study of blood T cell repertoires in COVID-19. Study in general: The cDNA or gDNA used as material had been derived from T cells, B-cell-depleted T cells, or PBMCs.

The CDR3 spans 12 residues. Germline CDR1 and CDR2: LGHDT and YNNKEL (reference sequence). The V end was cut by 1 base, the J end by 10 bases, with 8 bases between. Sequenced by immunoSEQ multiplex PCR; TCRdb stores in-frame clones only, minus some. The table has a few hundred thousand clones, around 87% seen once; the top ten hold about 10%. This TCR was sampled from a woman under 40 with COVID-19, enrolled during active disease. Source material: peripheral blood. The J gene is TRBJ2-1, the V gene TRBV3-1 (or the pseudogene TRBV3-2); D is uncertain. The CDR3 sequence is CASSQGSNEQFF. DNA of the CDR3: TGTGCCAGCAGCCAAGGGTCTAACGAGCAGTTCTTC.